Reported below is one TCR beta chain. The data originate from a study of cytomegalovirus exposure and HLA in healthy donors. Background on the study: Inside one of the first data releases sat some 85 million unique TCRs taken from HLA-typed donors.

PCR was performed using 60 Vbeta and 13 Jbeta primers. Measured with immunoSEQ multiplex PCR; TCRdb has only the in-frame clones, and not every one. This sample's table has 74,000 or so clones. Germline V gene data show CDR1 as MNHEY and CDR2 as SMNVEV (reference sequence). This CDR3 contains 14 residues. Trimming took 6 bases from V and 1 from J, leaving 9 bases between them. The receptor was isolated from a woman in her fifties or sixties in good health and CMV-seronegative. Sequenced sample: PBMCs. J is TRBJ2-2 and V is TRBV27; no reliable D call. CDR3 sequence (DNA): TGTGCCAGCAGGAGAAGAGGGAACACCGGGGAGCTGTTTTTT. Translation gives CASRRRGNTGELFF.